Below, one TCR beta chain is given with its context. Its specific antigen is unknown. Base qualities are missing; no much larger clone stands one base away. V is pared back by 2 bases and J by 3 bases, with 11 bases lying between the germline termini. The CDR3 sequence holds 15 residues, the cysteine and phenylalanine included. The only DNA kept is the CDR3, 45 bases in frame from the first base. From the germline V gene, CDR1 is KGHSH and CDR2 is LQKENI. Patient enrollment in ICON started in the first half of 2016, and the final patient was enrolled in the second half of 2018. Fresh tumor and matched uninvolved tissue for in-depth immune analyses, including TCR sequencing, were collected from a subcohort of some 69 patients. DNA for TCR sequencing was isolated from bulk tissue, and no cell sorting was done. The data are from a study of tumor-infiltrating lymphocytes in localized non-small cell lung cancer (dated by TCRdb to about 2021). With respect to the entire study: The cohort covered several histologies, both smokers and never-smokers, and patients whose samples were collected after neoadjuvant chemotherapy. Resected tumor tissue and uninvolved lung tissue described as non-adjacent to the tumor were contributed by each patient, with both tissues obtained from the same patient. Flow cytometry, multiplex immunofluorescence, RNA-seq, exome sequencing and proteomics were applied to the same patients as TCR sequencing, which was one of several integrated assays. The overall ICON cohort was composed of 140 or so surgical patients with localized non-small cell lung cancer whose tumors were resected. The paired tumor versus uninvolved lung comparison of immunoSEQ T-cell fraction included 45 to 65 patients. General findings and caveats noted by the study authors: Different pieces of the same tissue were used for different assays, so technical variation could not be separated from intratumor heterogeneity. Assay coverage differed among patients according to how much tissue was available, so only a subset of the cohort had TCR sequencing. Tumor T-cell fraction from TCR sequencing was not associated with recurrence-free survival (p = 0.61). No difference in TCR-derived T-cell fraction was observed between the flow cytometry-defined immunotypes IM1 (good prognosis) and IM2 (poor prognosis). In line with immunofluorescence CD3 counts, TCRbeta sequencing supported higher T cell infiltration in tumors compared with uninvolved lung tissue.

The T-cell fraction in tumor and uninvolved lung tissue was obtained from TCR sequencing using the immunoSEQ assay. The original pipeline was this. For survival analysis, patients were split into high (upper tertile) and low (lower two tertiles) T-cell fraction groups and compared by log-rank test. A signed-rank test was used to test paired tumor versus uninvolved lung differences in T-cell fraction. This immuneACCESS table, as held by TCRdb, lists in-frame sequences with V and J called but not all clones. Of the missing ones, under half trace to an unresolved V gene in checked studies; the others have no known cause. Clone size and the V and J calls come from that table; the DNA yielded D and trimming. The table for this sample lists about 16,000 clones; about 65% of them were counted only once. The ten top clones hold 9% to 9.5% of the sample.

Sequenced sample: lung tumor tissue. The source of this sequence is a human donor with non-small cell lung cancer. The chain joins TRBV18 to TRBJ1-5; a tentative D call is TRBD1 (5 bases match). The sequence in DNA is TGTGCCAGCTCACCAACGATACAGGACAATCAGCCCCAGCATTTT. This translates into CASSPTIQDNQPQHF.